This T cell receptor beta chain is drawn from a study of blood T cell repertoires in COVID-19. Study-level background: Specimens from acute and convalescent COVID-19 originated in the United States, Italy and Spain. PBMCs, B-cell-depleted T cells, or T cells were the source of the cDNA or gDNA that made up the material.

V lost 8 bases to trimming and J lost 10 bases; unmatched junction nucleotides: 5. There are 13 residues in the CDR3. CDR1 is LNHNV, CDR2 YYDKDF, per germline (reference sequence). Clones were sequenced by immunoSEQ multiplex PCR, and TCRdb holds only the in-frame ones, with some missing. Here the sample spans roughly 290,000 clones, roughly 88% being singletons. The rearrangement uses TRBV15 and TRBJ1-6; 10 bases agree with TRBD1. The specimen was PBMCs or T cells enriched from blood (not recorded which). This receptor was identified in a man between 25 and 39 years old who had recovered from COVID-19. CDR3 protein: CATGTGVRSPLHF. Here the CDR3 DNA reads TGTGCCACCGGGACAGGGGTAAGATCACCCCTCCACTTT.